This T cell receptor (beta chain) was recorded in a study of T cell repertoires in cytomegalovirus infection. In the case of this clonotype: Its antigen is as yet unknown.

TCRdb fed the reads into MiXCR, producing one record per CDR3 protein. The sample shows hundreds of thousands of distinct CDR3 sequences, about 5.9% of them seen only once. Regarding the study as a whole: HLA-C-restricted, CMV-specific TCR beta clonotypes were dominant ex vivo.

Sequenced material: PBMCs. The receptor's source is a human donor in good health (CMV status not recorded). Some clones in this sample may be carry-over from other donors' samples.

CDR3 in amino acids: CASSYAGHSNYGYTF. In DNA form, the CDR3 reads TGTGCCAGCAGTTACGCGGGACACTCCAACTATGGCTACACCTTC. This chain connects TRBV6-5 to TRBJ1-2; a possible D gene is TRBD1 (6 bases). The germline V and J ends were trimmed by 2 bases and 2 bases, with 12 bases remaining between them. The CDR3 is 15 amino acids. Looked up from germline, CDR1 is MNHEY and CDR2 is SVGAGI.